This is a list of T cell receptor beta chains from one sample in a study of blood T cell repertoires in COVID-19. Only in-frame clones appear in the TCRdb table, and some are missing; sequencing was by immunoSEQ multiplex PCR. The table records 200,000 to 250,000 clones, approximately 90% of them present only once. The sequenced material came from peripheral blood. The receptors were sampled from a woman aged 35 to 49 with acute or convalescent COVID-19. CDR3s include the opening cysteine and the closing phenylalanine or tryptophan. Each record gives: J gene, clone size, D gene, V gene, CDR3 DNA, CDR3 protein. A D gene is named only where the DNA matches it firmly. Size is stated for part of the rows, as once, few or many counts, or as a class when the clone is expanded.

J gene: TRBJ2-2; clone size: NA; D gene: TRBD1; V gene: TRBV6-4; CDR3 DNA: TGTGCCAGCAGCCGGACAGGGGCCCTCACCGGGGAGCTGTTTTTT; CDR3 protein: CASSRTGALTGELFF
J gene: TRBJ1-6; clone size: NA; D gene: NA; V gene: TRBV5-1; CDR3 DNA: TGCGCCAGCAGCTTGGTGGGGGCCCTCTATAATTCACCCCTCCACTTT; CDR3 protein: CASSLVGALYNSPLHF
J gene: TRBJ1-4; clone size: NA; D gene: NA; V gene: TRBV3-1/TRBV3-2; CDR3 DNA: TGTGCCAGCAGCCCCGCGGGGGGGGAAAAACTGTTTTTT; CDR3 protein: CASSPAGGEKLFF
J gene: TRBJ2-2; clone size: once; D gene: NA; V gene: TRBV5-1; CDR3 DNA: TGCGCCAGCAGCTTGGGGGCTTCCGGGGAGCTGTTTTTT; CDR3 protein: CASSLGASGELFF
J gene: TRBJ2-5; clone size: NA; D gene: NA; V gene: TRBV5-5; CDR3 DNA: TGTGCCAGCAGCCCAGGGAACCAAGAGACCCAGTACTTC; CDR3 protein: CASSPGNQETQYF
J gene: TRBJ1-1; clone size: NA; D gene: TRBD1; V gene: TRBV19; CDR3 DNA: TGTGCCAGTAGCAGGACAGGGGGCTTGACTGAAGCTTTCTTT; CDR3 protein: CASSRTGGLTEAFF
J gene: TRBJ2-5; clone size: NA; D gene: NA; V gene: TRBV13; CDR3 DNA: TGTGCCAGCAGCTTAACGTCAAGCGAGGAGTACTTC; CDR3 protein: CASSLTSSEEYF
J gene: TRBJ1-2; clone size: NA; D gene: TRBD1; V gene: TRBV29-1; CDR3 DNA: TGCAGCGTTGAGGACAGGGGGCAAGGTGGCTACACCTTC; CDR3 protein: CSVEDRGQGGYTF
J gene: TRBJ1-4; clone size: once; D gene: TRBD1; V gene: TRBV19; CDR3 DNA: TGTGCCAGTAGTCTCCTGGCGACAGGGATGGGTGAAAAACTGTTTTTT; CDR3 protein: CASSLLATGMGEKLFF
J gene: TRBJ1-4; clone size: NA; D gene: TRBD1; V gene: TRBV19; CDR3 DNA: TGTGCCAGTAGGGAGGACAGGGAGGGATCAACTAATGAAAAACTGTTTTTT; CDR3 protein: CASREDREGSTNEKLFF
J gene: TRBJ2-2; clone size: NA; D gene: NA; V gene: TRBV6-5; CDR3 DNA: TGTGCCAGCAGTTACTCGGTCCCAGGGACCGGGGAGCTGTTTTTT; CDR3 protein: CASSYSVPGTGELFF
J gene: TRBJ1-6; clone size: NA; D gene: NA; V gene: TRBV12-5; CDR3 DNA: TGTGCTAGTGGTTTGGTACCGGGGAGATTAGATAGCTCCTATAATTCACCCCTCCACTTT; CDR3 protein: CASGLVPGRLDSSYNSPLHF
J gene: TRBJ1-6; clone size: many; D gene: NA; V gene: TRBV5-1; CDR3 DNA: TGCGCCAGTAATGACGGAGGGAATTCACCCCTCCACTTT; CDR3 protein: CASNDGGNSPLHF
J gene: TRBJ1-4; clone size: NA; D gene: NA; V gene: TRBV7-6; CDR3 DNA: TGTGCCAGCAGCTTAGACAGGGCAACTAATGAAAAACTGTTTTTT; CDR3 protein: CASSLDRATNEKLFF
J gene: TRBJ2-1; clone size: NA; D gene: TRBD2; V gene: TRBV12-5; CDR3 DNA: TGTGCTAGTGGTTTCCCCTTAAGCGGGGGGGTTATGAGTGAGCAGTTCTTC; CDR3 protein: CASGFPLSGGVMSEQFF
J gene: TRBJ2-2; clone size: NA; D gene: TRBD1; V gene: TRBV30; CDR3 DNA: TGTGCCTGGTCCCGGGACAGCAACACCGGGGAGCTGTTTTTT; CDR3 protein: CAWSRDSNTGELFF
J gene: TRBJ2-3; clone size: NA; D gene: TRBD1; V gene: TRBV18; CDR3 DNA: TGTGCCAGCTCACCACAGTCGACAGGGGGCGCGGATACGCAGTATTTT; CDR3 protein: CASSPQSTGGADTQYF
J gene: TRBJ1-2; clone size: NA; D gene: NA; V gene: TRBV5-5; CDR3 DNA: TGTGCCAGAACAGGGAGACCTAACTATGGCTACACCTTC; CDR3 protein: CARTGRPNYGYTF
J gene: TRBJ1-3; clone size: once; D gene: TRBD1; V gene: TRBV28; CDR3 DNA: TGTGCCAGCAGCCTTACGGACAGGGATCCCAGAAACACCATATATTTT; CDR3 protein: CASSLTDRDPRNTIYF
J gene: TRBJ2-1; clone size: NA; D gene: TRBD2; V gene: TRBV25-1; CDR3 DNA: TGTGCCAGCAGTGGCACCCGTTCTAGCGGGGGGGCGAATGAGCAGTTCTTC; CDR3 protein: CASSGTRSSGGANEQFF
J gene: TRBJ1-1; clone size: NA; D gene: NA; V gene: TRBV10-3; CDR3 DNA: TGTGCCATCAGTGAAGATTCGGGATTGGACACTGAAGCTTTCTTT; CDR3 protein: CAISEDSGLDTEAFF
J gene: TRBJ1-2; clone size: NA; D gene: TRBD1; V gene: TRBV19; CDR3 DNA: TGTGCCAGTAGCGCGTCCACCCAGGGGGCGCGGGGCTACACCTTC; CDR3 protein: CASSASTQGARGYTF
J gene: TRBJ1-1; clone size: NA; D gene: NA; V gene: TRBV7-9; CDR3 DNA: TGTGCCAGCAGCCCGGGGGGGACGGAAGCTTTCTTT; CDR3 protein: CASSPGGTEAFF
J gene: TRBJ2-5; clone size: NA; D gene: NA; V gene: TRBV19; CDR3 DNA: TGTGCCAGTAGTATTGGAGTGTACCAAGAGACCCAGTACTTC; CDR3 protein: CASSIGVYQETQYF
J gene: TRBJ1-2; clone size: NA; D gene: TRBD1; V gene: TRBV10-3; CDR3 DNA: TGTGCCATCAGGGGGACAGGGGTCCATGGCTACACCTTC; CDR3 protein: CAIRGTGVHGYTF
J gene: TRBJ2-5; clone size: once; D gene: NA; V gene: TRBV29-1; CDR3 DNA: TGCAGCGTTGAGGTACAGGGCCAGGAGACCCAGTACTTC; CDR3 protein: CSVEVQGQETQYF
J gene: TRBJ2-5; clone size: NA; D gene: NA; V gene: TRBV6-4; CDR3 DNA: TGTGCCAGCAGTGACGGCCATCCCCAAGAGACCCAGTACTTC; CDR3 protein: CASSDGHPQETQYF
J gene: TRBJ2-2; clone size: NA; D gene: NA; V gene: TRBV6-5; CDR3 DNA: TGTGCCAGCAGCACTGCGAACACCGGGGAGCTGTTTTTT; CDR3 protein: CASSTANTGELFF
J gene: TRBJ1-2; clone size: NA; D gene: TRBD1; V gene: TRBV28; CDR3 DNA: TGTGCCAGCAGTTCCATTGGACAGGGCCATTCCTATGGCTACACCTTC; CDR3 protein: CASSSIGQGHSYGYTF
J gene: TRBJ1-3; clone size: NA; D gene: NA; V gene: TRBV28; CDR3 DNA: TGTGCCAGCAGCCTGCTAGGGGGGGCGTCAGGAAACACCATATATTTT; CDR3 protein: CASSLLGGASGNTIYF
J gene: TRBJ2-3; clone size: NA; D gene: TRBD2; V gene: TRBV9; CDR3 DNA: TGTGCCAGCAGCCGGACTAGCGGGGGGCACACAGATACGCAGTATTTT; CDR3 protein: CASSRTSGGHTDTQYF
J gene: TRBJ1-2; clone size: NA; D gene: TRBD1; V gene: TRBV19; CDR3 DNA: TGTGCCAGTAGTTCTCCCCCCGGACAGGGGGTTGGATATGGCTACACCTTC; CDR3 protein: CASSSPPGQGVGYGYTF
J gene: TRBJ1-6; clone size: NA; D gene: NA; V gene: TRBV7-6; CDR3 DNA: TGTGCCAGCAGCTACGCCCCAGGGTCTAATTCACCCCTCCACTTT; CDR3 protein: CASSYAPGSNSPLHF
J gene: TRBJ2-5; clone size: NA; D gene: TRBD1; V gene: TRBV24-1; CDR3 DNA: TGTGCCACCAGTGATTTGGGACAGGGACAAGAGACCCAGTACTTC; CDR3 protein: CATSDLGQGQETQYF
J gene: TRBJ1-4; clone size: once; D gene: TRBD1; V gene: TRBV27; CDR3 DNA: TGTGCCAGCAGTCCCCCAAACCGACAGGGATACAATGAAAAACTGTTTTTT; CDR3 protein: CASSPPNRQGYNEKLFF